The 26 T cell receptor beta chains below all came from one sample that was sequenced in a study of long-term antiretroviral therapy in people with HIV. Survey-level immunoSEQ v3.0 assays were run. Using immunoSEQ multiplex PCR, the repertoire was profiled, and TCRdb retains in-frame clones only, with some absent. The table records about 6,500 clones, approximately 85% of them present only once. The specimen comprised unsorted PBMCs, sampled 3.7 years after starting antiretroviral therapy. These receptors all come from a woman aged 45-65 years with HIV.

V usage is TRBV12-5 and J usage is TRBJ2-1; D remains ambiguous. Per germline, CDR1 LGHNT and CDR2 FRNRAP. CDR3 length: 15 residues. The ends were cut back, 0 bases at V and 2 bases at J, with 8 bases in the middle. The CDR3 is CASGLVRSPYNEQFF. Written as DNA, the CDR3 is TGTGCTAGTGGTTTGGTACGCTCACCCTACAATGAGCAGTTCTTC.

The V gene is TRBV6-1, the J gene TRBJ2-1; 10 nucleotides agree with TRBD2. The CDR3 runs 20 residues. V was pared by 3 bases and J by 7 bases, with 21 bases of the junction left unmatched. Germline V gene lookup returns CDR1 MNHNS and CDR2 SASEGT. The CDR3 region is CASSEGVSGRAALSVNEQFF. The CDR3 coding sequence is TGTGCCAGCAGTGAGGGTGTGAGCGGGAGGGCCGCCTTAAGTGTAAATGAGCAGTTCTTC.

The rearrangement links TRBV9 to TRBJ2-2; no definite D call. CDR1 is SGDLS, CDR2 YYNGEE, per germline. This CDR3 has 14 residues. With 0 bases removed from V and 6 bases from J, the gap between germline ends came to 9 bases. CDR3 protein: CASSVGWAPGELFF. The DNA for the CDR3 is TGTGCCAGCAGCGTAGGTTGGGCCCCCGGGGAGCTGTTTTTT.

CDR3 in amino acids: CASSQMGLAAYNEQFF. CDR3 DNA: TGTGCCAGCAGCCAAATGGGACTAGCAGCGTACAATGAGCAGTTCTTC. The chain recombines TRBV14 with TRBJ2-1; 9 positions agree with TRBD2. CDR3 size: 16 residues. V gave up 2 bases and J gave up 4 bases; unmatched junction bases: 6. Germline-derived CDR1 and CDR2 are SGHDN and FVKESK.

The chain uses TRBV9 and TRBJ2-1; D possibly corresponds to TRBD2 (6 bases). CDR3 length: 14 residues. Germline-derived CDR1 and CDR2 are SGDLS and YYNGEE. Between the trimmed V and J ends, which lost 4 bases and 5 bases, there was a span of 13 bases. The chain's CDR3 is CASSPRLGHNEQFF. As DNA, the CDR3 is TGTGCCAGCAGCCCACGACTAGGCCACAATGAGCAGTTCTTC.

This clone was detected only once. This chain connects TRBV7-9 to TRBJ2-7; TRBD1 agrees at 9 bases. From germline, CDR1 is SEHNR and CDR2 FQNEAQ (reference sequence). The ends lost 5 bases at V and 5 bases at J; junction bases unmatched: 1. The CDR3 sequence is 12 residues long. CDR3 protein: CASSGTGHEQYF. The CDR3 DNA follows: TGTGCCAGCAGCGGGACAGGGCACGAGCAGTACTTC.

The chain links TRBV11-2 to TRBJ2-5; D gene uncertain. Trimming stripped 0 bases from V and 9 bases from J, with 11 bases between. The CDR3 extends over 13 amino acids. Looked up from germline, CDR1 is SGHAT and CDR2 is FQNNGV. Here the CDR3 DNA reads TGTGCCAGCAGCTTAGAGGTCAGCTCAGCCCAGTACTTC. It codes for CASSLEVSSAQYF.

The rearrangement joins TRBV7-2 to TRBJ2-5, with D perhaps TRBD2 (6 bases). There are 16 residues in the CDR3. Germline assignment: CDR1 SGHTA and CDR2 FQGNSA. V was cut by 1 base and J by 6 bases, with 18 bases left in between. CDR3 loop: CASSLVSTGEGKTQYF. CDR3 nucleotide sequence: TGTGCCAGCAGCTTAGTTTCGACGGGAGAAGGGAAGACCCAGTACTTC.

The chain joins TRBV30 to TRBJ1-2, with TRBD1 as a possible D gene (5 bases). The germline CDR1 and CDR2 sequences are GTSNPN and SVGIG (reference sequence). Trimming pared 5 bases from V and 8 bases from J, leaving 15 bases between. This CDR3 is built from 12 residues. The CDR3 nucleotides are TGTGCCTGGTCCGCAGGGAACGGCGGCTACACCTTC. Its translation is CAWSAGNGGYTF.

The chain has TRBV27 and TRBJ1-5; possibly TRBD1 for D (6 bases). This CDR3 comprises 13 residues. Trimming removed 6 bases from V and 5 bases from J, with 11 bases in between. The germline V gene has CDR1 MNHEY and CDR2 SMNVEV (reference sequence). CDR3 amino acids: CASSKNRDQPQHF. For the CDR3, the DNA is TGTGCCAGCAGCAAAAACAGGGATCAGCCCCAGCATTTT.

V is TRBV7-2 and J is TRBJ2-1, with 12 bases matching TRBD2. CDR1 is SGHTA, CDR2 FQGNSA, per germline. Unmatched junction bases numbered 4, after V lost 5 bases and J lost 8 bases. CDR3 length: 14 residues. Written as DNA, the CDR3 is TGTGCCAGCAGCGGGACTAGCGGGCTTTATGAGCAGTTCTTC. Translating gives CASSGTSGLYEQFF.

The chain combines TRBV10-3 with TRBJ2-7, with 7 bases that match TRBD2. The CDR3 has 15 residues. Germline V gene lookup returns CDR1 ENHRY and CDR2 SYGVKD. The V and J ends lost 4 bases and 3 bases, in that order; junction bases with no gene match: 9. In DNA, the CDR3 is TGTGCCATCAGTGTAGGGGCGGGGGACGACTACGAGCAGTACTTC. Residues: CAISVGAGDDYEQYF.

The chain combines TRBV10-3 with TRBJ2-7; possible D gene TRBD1, 6 bases. This CDR3 is built from 14 residues. The V and J ends lost 3 bases and 3 bases respectively, with 12 bases between them. The germline gives CDR1 ENHRY, CDR2 SYGVKD. The CDR3: CAISDSGTSYEQYF. The CDR3 nucleotides are TGTGCCATCAGTGATTCCGGGACAAGCTACGAGCAGTACTTC.

V and J are TRBV6-1 and TRBJ2-3, with D possibly TRBD1 on 6 matching bases. V lost 2 bases and J 8 bases, leaving 17 bases between the germline ends. Germline V CDR1 and CDR2: MNHNS, SASEGT. The CDR3 extends over 15 amino acids. The CDR3 DNA is TGTGCCAGCAGTGAAAATGAGCTCCTACAGGGTACGCAGTATTTT. Translating it yields CASSENELLQGTQYF.

The chain carries TRBV4-1 and TRBJ2-3; no clear D gene. The CDR3 sequence is 13 residues long. Germline values: CDR1 MGHRA, CDR2 YSYEKL. Trimming took off 2 bases at V and 4 bases at J, with 7 bases between the two ends. CDR3 DNA: TGCGCCAGCAGCCAATCCCACTCAGATACGCAGTATTTT. It yields the protein CASSQSHSDTQYF.

The chain joins TRBV5-1 to TRBJ1-1; D is perhaps TRBD1 (5 bases). The CDR3 contains 13 residues. With 5 bases removed from V and 11 bases from J, the gap between germline ends came to 19 bases. The germline V gene has CDR1 SGHRS and CDR2 YFSETQ. The CDR3 DNA reads TGCGCCAGCAGACCTCCGGGGGTATTCATCGCTTTCTTT. Protein sequence: CASRPPGVFIAFF.

The chain has TRBV14 and TRBJ2-7, with D uncertain. Trimming took off 0 bases at V and 3 bases at J, with 12 bases between the two ends. CDR1 is SGHDN, CDR2 FVKESK, per germline. The CDR3 has 15 amino acids. CDR3 in amino acids: CASSQEPGNFYEQYF. The CDR3 region has the DNA TGTGCCAGCAGCCAAGAACCGGGTAACTTCTACGAGCAGTACTTC.

The gene calls are TRBV18 and TRBJ1-1; D is ambiguous. Germline CDR1 and CDR2: KGHSH and LQKENI. Deletions cut 0 bases from V and 11 bases from J, with 13 bases between. CDR3 length equals 13 residues. The CDR3 spells CASSPPSEPGAFF. CDR3 coding DNA: TGTGCCAGCTCACCACCGTCAGAGCCTGGGGCTTTCTTT.

The J gene is TRBJ2-7, the V gene TRBV10-3; D is perhaps TRBD1 (5 bases). Per the germline V gene, CDR1 is ENHRY and CDR2 is SYGVKD. There are 13 residues in the CDR3. Trimming took off 5 bases at V and 10 bases at J, with 18 bases between the two ends. CDR3: CAISLLEVQDQYF. CDR3 DNA sequence: TGTGCCATCAGTCTCCTCGAGGTACAGGATCAGTACTTC.

The rearrangement joins TRBV5-1 to TRBJ2-3; 9 bases line up with TRBD1. Trimming at V came to 0 bases and at J to 7 bases, leaving 3 bases not matched to a gene. Germline assignment: CDR1 SGHRS and CDR2 YFSETQ. The CDR3 consists of 14 residues. CDR3 nucleotides: TGCGCCAGCAGCTTGGGACAGGGGGATTATACGCAGTATTTT. It codes for CASSLGQGDYTQYF.

The chain's CDR3 is CASSFRTGINTGELFF. CDR3 DNA sequence: TGTGCCAGCAGCTTCCGGACAGGGATTAACACCGGGGAGCTGTTTTTT. V gene TRBV9 combines with J gene TRBJ2-2; 8 nucleotides line up with TRBD1. Per the germline V gene, CDR1 is SGDLS and CDR2 is YYNGEE. Trimming removed 4 bases from V and 2 bases from J; junction bases left unmatched: 7. The CDR3 covers 16 residues.

The chain employs TRBV6-1 and TRBJ2-5, with 10 bases aligning to TRBD1. There are 14 residues in the CDR3. V gave up 4 bases and J gave up 5 bases; unmatched junction bases: 4. Germline V gene lookup returns CDR1 MNHNS and CDR2 SASEGT. This CDR3 reads CASSGGTGVETQYF. CDR3 nucleotide sequence: TGTGCCAGCAGTGGCGGGACAGGGGTGGAGACCCAGTACTTC.

This clone was found a few times. The rearrangement joins TRBV18 to TRBJ2-5; possibly TRBD2 for D (6 bases). Trimming pared 2 bases from V and 2 bases from J, leaving 12 bases between. The germline gives CDR1 KGHSH, CDR2 LQKENI. This CDR3 region has 15 residues. CDR3 loop: CASSPNSGTQETQYF. CDR3 bases: TGTGCCAGCTCACCAAACTCCGGGACTCAAGAGACCCAGTACTTC.

This clone was counted a single time. This chain connects TRBV18 to TRBJ2-7; weak D call: TRBD2 (6 bases). V was clipped by 3 bases and J by 4 bases, with 16 bases between them. Germline CDR1 KGHSH, CDR2 LQKENI. The CDR3 runs 15 residues. The CDR3 DNA follows: TGTGCCAGCTCACCGCGAGAGGGCGGGGTTTACGAGCAGTACTTC. Its translation: CASSPREGGVYEQYF.

This chain connects TRBV6-5 to TRBJ2-1; TRBD2 matches 11 bases. V lost 5 bases, J lost 6 bases, and 3 bases stayed unmatched. The CDR3 runs to 14 residues. Per germline, CDR1 MNHEY and CDR2 SVGAGI. The CDR3 bases are TGTGCCAGCAGTCTAGCGGGAGGTTTCAATGAGCAGTTCTTC. Its translation is CASSLAGGFNEQFF.

This clone has just one count. This chain joins TRBV18 and TRBJ2-1; 10 bases are shared with TRBD2. The germline V gene has CDR1 KGHSH and CDR2 LQKENI. The CDR3 extends over 13 amino acids. Trimming removed 3 bases from V and 8 bases from J; junction bases left unmatched: 1. CDR3 sequence (DNA): TGTGCCAGCTCACCCGGGACTAGCGATGAGCAGTTCTTC. Encoded protein: CASSPGTSDEQFF.